This TCR beta chain was sequenced during a study of T cell responses to AZD1222 COVID-19 vaccine. Assay: immunoSEQ multiplex PCR; the TCRdb copy retains only in-frame clones and omits some. The sample records 130,000 to 150,000 clones, just under 95% being singletons. Germline CDR1 and CDR2: SGHRS and YFSETQ. This CDR3 is built from 14 residues. V dropped 6 bases and J dropped 2 bases, with 14 bases sitting between them. The TCR was taken from an adult in good health. The chain recombines TRBV5-1 with TRBJ1-1; tentative D call: TRBD1 (5 bases). Sequencing was performed on peripheral blood, taken on day 0 of AZD1222 vaccination. The CDR3 loop reads CASKVFGANTEAFF. The CDR3 nucleotides read TGCGCCAGCAAGGTTTTCGGGGCCAACACTGAAGCTTTCTTT.